This TCR beta chain stems from a study of shared clonotypes between healthy human individuals. Study details: Used for every donor were three CD4 naive, three CD4 memory, two CD8 naive and one CD8 memory plate.

Trimming pared 5 bases from V and 4 bases from J, leaving 17 bases between. This CDR3 has 15 residues. The germline CDR1 and CDR2 sequences are LNHDA and SQIVND (reference sequence). This clone occurred once. Its antigen remains unknown. The assay was immunoSEQ multiplex PCR, and TCRdb's table has in-frame clones only and misses some. The sample lists roughly 1,500,000 clones; around 98% were seen once. The healthy adult donors were HIV-negative and reported no recent acute infections or vaccinations. Study conclusions and caveats: Estimated richness was generally greater in naive than memory subsets.

The receptor was isolated from a man aged 30 to 45 in good health. The gene calls are TRBV19 and TRBJ1-1; weak D call: TRBD1 (5 bases). Source material: naive CD4+ T cells sorted from blood. Subset indicated: CD45RA+ positively selected. CDR3 in amino acids: CASSSPGSSTTEAFF. Here the CDR3 DNA reads TGTGCCAGTAGTTCACCAGGGTCCTCTACCACTGAAGCTTTCTTT.